This entry lists 18 T cell receptor beta chains sequenced from one sample in a study of blood T cells in healthy people across ages. A second 7 to 11 cycle PCR used barcoded and J-beta primers. Via MiXCR, TCRdb re-called the 5' RACE reads, giving one row per CDR3 protein. This sample has hundreds of thousands of distinct CDR3 sequences; 32% occur once, and the top ten carry 15%. Sequencing was done on a sample of blood. Every receptor here comes from a woman aged 80 or over in good health.

This clonotype was seen only a few times. This may arise from a read error, as a much more abundant clone is one base away. The chain couples TRBV20-1 to TRBJ2-3; 12 positions agree with TRBD2. Per the germline V gene, CDR1 is DFQATT and CDR2 is SNEGSKA (reference sequence). CDR3 length equals 15 residues. CDR3: CCASSSGGGTDTQYF. The DNA for the CDR3 is TGCTGTGCTAGCTCTAGCGGGGGGGGCACAGATACGCAGTATTTT.

This clonotype was detected only a few times. The chain links TRBV7-9 to TRBJ1-1, with D possibly being TRBD1 (6 bases). The V gene lost 5 bases and the J gene lost 2 bases, with 21 bases spanning the gap. This CDR3 is built from 17 residues. The germline gives CDR1 SEHNR, CDR2 FQNEAQ (reference sequence). CDR3 in amino acids: CASSPPVFGQRNTEAFF. The CDR3 DNA reads as TGTGCCAGCAGCCCCCCGGTGTTTGGACAGCGTAACACTGAAGCTTTCTTT. Using reference TRBV7-9 and TRBJ1-1 for the parts outside the CDR3, the full variable domain is DTGVSQNPRHKITKRGQNVTFRCDPISEHNRLYWYRQTLGQGPEFLTYFQNEAQLEKSRLLSDRFSAERPKGSFSTLEIQRTEQGDSAMYLCASSPPVFGQRNTEAFFGQGTRLTVV.

In this sample, this clonotype turned up once. The chain links TRBV7-2 to TRBJ2-1, with 10 bases aligning to TRBD2. Germline values: CDR1 SGHTA, CDR2 FQGNSA. The CDR3 has 19 amino acids. V lost 5 bases, J lost 0 bases, and 13 bases stayed unmatched. CDR3 residues: CASSALAGLFASSYNEQFF. CDR3 DNA: TGTGCCAGCAGCGCACTAGCGGGGCTGTTTGCGAGCTCCTACAATGAGCAGTTCTTC.

On this clonotype itself: One end of the junction fails to match germline, which may point to a read error. The chain links TRBV10-3 to TRBJ1-1; D is unclear. Germline V gives CDR1 ENHRY, CDR2 SYGVKD. This CDR3 has 13 residues. CDR3 bases: TGTGCCATCAGTGGGTCACCGAACGCTGAAGCTTTCTTT. Translation: CAISGSPNAEAFF.

This clonotype appeared a few times. CDR3 region: CASSSVGSEGIEAFF. In DNA, the CDR3 is TGTGCCAGCAGCTCCGTGGGGTCAGAGGGGATAGAGGCTTTCTTT. J is TRBJ1-1 and V is TRBV4-2; D perhaps matches TRBD1 (5 bases). Germline CDR1 LGHNA, CDR2 YNFKEQ. Trimming pared 5 bases from V and 11 bases from J, leaving 24 bases between. This CDR3 is built from 15 residues.

Details on this clonotype: At one end, the junction sequence differs from germline, possibly due to a read error. This chain links TRBV5-1 with TRBJ2-1, with a weak D call TRBD2 (6 bases). The CDR3 length is 14 residues. In germline, CDR1 is SGHRS, CDR2 YFSETQ. The chain's CDR3 is CVSSFSGGDNEQFF. CDR3 in DNA: TGCGTCAGCAGCTTCTCAGGCGGGGACAATGAGCAGTTCTTC.

V and J are TRBV7-9 and TRBJ2-7, with D possibly called TRBD1 or TRBD2 (5 bases each). V lost 4 bases and J lost 7, with 11 bases in between. This CDR3 spans 12 amino acids. Germline values: CDR1 SEHNR, CDR2 FQNEAQ (reference sequence). The chain's CDR3 is CASSSGPWEQYF. CDR3 sequence (DNA): TGTGCCAGCAGCTCGGGGCCTTGGGAGCAGTACTTC. Complete variable domain (other parts from reference TRBV7-9 and TRBJ2-7): DTGVSQNPRHKITKRGQNVTFRCDPISEHNRLYWYRQTLGQGPEFLTYFQNEAQLEKSRLLSDRFSAERPKGSFSTLEIQRTEQGDSAMYLCASSSGPWEQYFGPGTRLTVT.

As concerns this clonotype: This may stem from a read error, because a much larger clone lies one nucleotide away. The chain uses TRBV11-2 and TRBJ2-4; a weak D match, TRBD2 (6 bases). The CDR3 runs to 15 residues. Germline CDR1 and CDR2: SGHAT and FQNNGV. V was pared by 7 bases and J by 5 bases, with 18 bases between. DNA for the CDR3: TGTGCCAGCACCCTACGGGGGATGGTGGAAAACATTCAGTACTTC. Protein product: CASTLRGMVENIQYF.

The chain employs TRBV6-5 and TRBJ2-3; TRBD2 matches 11 bases. The germline V gene has CDR1 MNHEY and CDR2 SVGAGI. There are 19 residues in the CDR3. V trimming: 2 bases; J trimming: 0 bases; junction bases outside the gene matches: 10. In nucleotides, the CDR3 is TGTGCCAGCAGTTACAAAGGGAATAGCGGGGGGGCCAGCACAGATACGCAGTATTTT. Translating gives CASSYKGNSGGASTDTQYF.

The rearrangement uses TRBV28 and TRBJ2-4, with D hard to call. The germline V gene encodes CDR1 MDHEN and CDR2 SYDVKM. The V end lost 5 bases, the J end lost 0 bases, and 11 bases lay between the germline ends. The CDR3 has 15 amino acids. In DNA form, the CDR3 reads TGTGCCAGCAGTGGGCAGAGATTAGCCAAAAACATTCAGTACTTC. Translating gives CASSGQRLAKNIQYF.

A few counts support this clonotype. V is TRBV5-1 and J is TRBJ2-2, with D uncertain. Germline CDR1 reads SGHRS; CDR2 reads YFSETQ. Trimming removed 5 bases at V and 4 bases at J, with 12 bases between. The CDR3 has 14 amino acids. For the CDR3, the DNA is TGCGCCAGCAGAGGTGTCCTAGGCACCGGGGAGCTGTTTTTT. Residues: CASRGVLGTGELFF.

The CDR3 nucleotides are TGCAGTGCTACTGGGACGGTTAACACTGAAGCTTTCTTT. Encoded protein: CSATGTVNTEAFF. The chain carries TRBV20-1 and TRBJ1-1, with a possible D match to TRBD1 (5 bases). Trimming left V 4 bases short and J 2 bases short, with 11 bases between. CDR3 length: 13 amino acids. Germline V CDR1 and CDR2: DFQATT, SNEGSKA (reference sequence).

The chain employs TRBV13 and TRBJ2-2; 8 bases agree with TRBD1. Germline CDR1 is PRHDT and CDR2 is FYEKMQ (reference sequence). There are 15 residues in the CDR3. The V gene end was trimmed by 5 bases and the J gene end by 7 bases; junction bases not matched to a gene: 9. As DNA, the CDR3 is TGTGCCAGCAGCCCCGGACAGGGAAGGGGCGGGGAGCTGTTTTTT. The encoded protein is CASSPGQGRGGELFF.

The CDR3 sequence: CNAVRGVSTEAFF. In DNA form, the CDR3 reads TGCAATGCGGTCCGTGGGGTATCGACTGAAGCTTTCTTT. V is TRBV20-1 and J is TRBJ1-1; D uncertain. CDR3 size: 13 residues. CDR1 is DFQATT, CDR2 SNEGSKA, per germline (reference sequence).

This clonotype was counted ten times or more. This chain connects TRBV6-2 or TRBV6-3 to TRBJ2-5, with D unresolved. Germline V CDR1 and CDR2: MNHEY, SVGEGT. Trimming took off 2 bases at V and 5 bases at J, with 9 bases between the two ends. The CDR3 is made up of 13 amino acids. CDR3 in amino acids: CASSYGQKETQYF. The CDR3 bases are TGTGCCAGCAGTTACGGGCAAAAGGAGACCCAGTACTTC.

This clonotype was found many times. This chain links TRBV20-1 with TRBJ1-2; D unresolved. Germline CDR1 DFQATT, CDR2 SNEGSKA (reference sequence). The CDR3 runs 14 residues. V lost 5 bases, J lost 0 bases, and 13 bases lay in between. DNA of the CDR3: TGCAGTGCTCGGCCCCTGCCAGCTAACTATGGCTACACCTTC. Amino acids: CSARPLPANYGYTF.

This chain connects TRBV10-3 to TRBJ2-4; D may be TRBD1 or TRBD2 (5 bases each). The closer fit of TRBJ2-7 to the DNA end suggests the J call may be wrong. CDR1 is ENHRY, CDR2 SYGVKD, per germline. The CDR3 consists of 16 residues. The CDR3 reads CAISENGVGEKREQYF. The CDR3 DNA reads TGTGCCATCAGTGAGAACGGGGTAGGGGAAAAGCGCGAGCAGTACTTC.

The rearrangement uses TRBV18 and TRBJ1-5; TRBD1 is a possible D gene (5 bases). The germline gives CDR1 KGHSH, CDR2 LQKENI. The V end was cut by 6 bases, the J end by 1 base, with 13 bases between. The CDR3 contains 15 residues. The CDR3 DNA reads as TGTGCCAGCTCCCAAGGACAAGCCAGCAATCAGCCCCAGCATTTT. Encoded protein: CASSQGQASNQPQHF.